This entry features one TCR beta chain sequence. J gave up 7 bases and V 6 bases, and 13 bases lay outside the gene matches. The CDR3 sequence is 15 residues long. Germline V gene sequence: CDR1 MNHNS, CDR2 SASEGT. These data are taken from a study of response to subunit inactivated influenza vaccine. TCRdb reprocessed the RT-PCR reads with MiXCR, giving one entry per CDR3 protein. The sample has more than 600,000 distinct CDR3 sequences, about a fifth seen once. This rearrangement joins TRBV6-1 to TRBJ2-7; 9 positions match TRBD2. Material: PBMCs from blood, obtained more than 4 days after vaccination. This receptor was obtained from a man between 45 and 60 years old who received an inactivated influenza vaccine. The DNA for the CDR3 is TGTGCCAGCAGCCCCGTGAGTAGCGGGAGTGTAGAGCAGTACTTC. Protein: CASSPVSSGSVEQYF.